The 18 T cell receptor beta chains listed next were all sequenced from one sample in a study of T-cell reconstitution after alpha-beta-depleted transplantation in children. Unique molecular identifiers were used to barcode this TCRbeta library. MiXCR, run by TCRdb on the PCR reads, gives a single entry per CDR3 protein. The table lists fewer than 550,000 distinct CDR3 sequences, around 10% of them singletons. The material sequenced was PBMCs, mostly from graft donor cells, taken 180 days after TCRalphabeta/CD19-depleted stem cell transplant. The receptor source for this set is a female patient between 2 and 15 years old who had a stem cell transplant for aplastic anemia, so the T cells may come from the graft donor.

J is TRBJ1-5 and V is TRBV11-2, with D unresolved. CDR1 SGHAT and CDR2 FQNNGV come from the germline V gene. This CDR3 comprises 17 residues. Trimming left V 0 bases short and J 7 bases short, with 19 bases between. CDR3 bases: TGTGCCAGCAGCTTAGAGGGAATAGGATCTGAGGGCCAGCCCCAGCATTTT. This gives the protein CASSLEGIGSEGQPQHF.

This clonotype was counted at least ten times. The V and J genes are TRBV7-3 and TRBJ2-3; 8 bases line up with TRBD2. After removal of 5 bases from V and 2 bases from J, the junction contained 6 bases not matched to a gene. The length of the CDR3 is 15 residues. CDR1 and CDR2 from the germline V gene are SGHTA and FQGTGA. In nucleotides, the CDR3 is TGTGCCAGCAGCCTTAGCGGGAAGCCCACAGATACGCAGTATTTT. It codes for CASSLSGKPTDTQYF. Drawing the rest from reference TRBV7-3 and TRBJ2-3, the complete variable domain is GAGVSQTPSNKVTEKGKYVELRCDPISGHTALYWYRQSLGQGPEFLIYFQGTGAADDSGLPNDRFFAVRPEGSVSTLKIQRTERGDSAVYLCASSLSGKPTDTQYFGPGTRLTVL.

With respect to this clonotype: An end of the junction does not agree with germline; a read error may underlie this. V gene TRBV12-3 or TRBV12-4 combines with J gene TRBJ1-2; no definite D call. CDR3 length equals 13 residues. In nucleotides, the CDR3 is TGTGCCAGCACTGATAGGGTTAACGATGGCTACACCTTC. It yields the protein CASTDRVNDGYTF.

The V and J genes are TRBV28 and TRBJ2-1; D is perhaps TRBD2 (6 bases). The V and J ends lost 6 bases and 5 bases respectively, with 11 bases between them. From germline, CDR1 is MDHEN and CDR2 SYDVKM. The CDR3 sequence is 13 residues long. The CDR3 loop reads CASSGGINNEQFF. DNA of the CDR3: TGTGCCAGCAGCGGCGGGATCAACAATGAGCAGTTCTTC.

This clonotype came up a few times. The CDR3: CASRGARDIQYF. CDR3 DNA: TGCGCCAGCAGGGGGGCCAGGGACATTCAGTACTTC. This chain uses TRBV10-2 with TRBJ2-4, with D maybe TRBD1 (6 bases). The V end was cut by 6 bases, the J end by 8 bases, with 11 bases between. This CDR3 comprises 12 residues. The germline CDR1 and CDR2 sequences are WSHSY and SAAADI.

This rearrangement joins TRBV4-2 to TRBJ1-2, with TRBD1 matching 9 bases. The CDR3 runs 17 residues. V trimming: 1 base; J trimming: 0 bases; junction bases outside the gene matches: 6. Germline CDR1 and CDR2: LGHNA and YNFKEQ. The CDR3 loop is CASSQGLGQGSNYGYTF. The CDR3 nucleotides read TGTGCCAGCAGCCAAGGCCTGGGACAGGGTTCTAACTATGGCTACACCTTC.

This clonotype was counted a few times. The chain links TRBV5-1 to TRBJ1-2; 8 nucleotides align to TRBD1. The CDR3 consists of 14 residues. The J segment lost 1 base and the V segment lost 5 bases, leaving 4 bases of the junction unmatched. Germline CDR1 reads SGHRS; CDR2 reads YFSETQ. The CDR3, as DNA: TGCGCCAGCAGAAACAGGGGGGATAACTATGGCTACACCTTC. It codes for CASRNRGDNYGYTF. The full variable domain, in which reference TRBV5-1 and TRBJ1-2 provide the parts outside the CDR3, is KAGVTQTPRYLIKTRGQQVTLSCSPISGHRSVSWYQQTPGQGLQFLFEYFSETQRNKGNFPGRFSGRQFSNSRSEMNVSTLELGDSALYLCASRNRGDNYGYTFGSGTRLTVV.

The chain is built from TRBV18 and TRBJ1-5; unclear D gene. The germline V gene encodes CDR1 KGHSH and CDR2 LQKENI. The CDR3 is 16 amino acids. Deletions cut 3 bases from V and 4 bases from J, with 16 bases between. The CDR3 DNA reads TGTGCCAGCTCACCCTCAGCCGGGAGTGGGAATCAGCCCCAGCATTTT. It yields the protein CASSPSAGSGNQPQHF.

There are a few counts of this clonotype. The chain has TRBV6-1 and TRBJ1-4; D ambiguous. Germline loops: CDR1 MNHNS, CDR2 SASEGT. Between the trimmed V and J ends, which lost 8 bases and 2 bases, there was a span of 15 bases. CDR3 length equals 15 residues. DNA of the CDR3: TGTGCCAGCTGTCCCTTCAGGTCCACTAATGAAAAACTGTTTTTT. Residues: CASCPFRSTNEKLFF.

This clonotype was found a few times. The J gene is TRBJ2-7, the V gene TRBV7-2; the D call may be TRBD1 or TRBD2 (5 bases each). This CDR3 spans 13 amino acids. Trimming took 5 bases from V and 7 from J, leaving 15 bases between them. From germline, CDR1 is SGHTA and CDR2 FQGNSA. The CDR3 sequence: CASSTPGPREQYF. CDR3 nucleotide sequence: TGTGCCAGCAGCACACCGGGACCAAGGGAGCAGTACTTC.

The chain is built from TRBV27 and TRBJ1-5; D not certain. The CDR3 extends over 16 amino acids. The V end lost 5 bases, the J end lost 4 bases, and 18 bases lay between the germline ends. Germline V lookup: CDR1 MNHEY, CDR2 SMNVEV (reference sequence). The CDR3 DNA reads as TGTGCCAGCAGTCATGACGGTGGCGCGTCTAATCAGCCCCAGCATTTT. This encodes CASSHDGGASNQPQHF.

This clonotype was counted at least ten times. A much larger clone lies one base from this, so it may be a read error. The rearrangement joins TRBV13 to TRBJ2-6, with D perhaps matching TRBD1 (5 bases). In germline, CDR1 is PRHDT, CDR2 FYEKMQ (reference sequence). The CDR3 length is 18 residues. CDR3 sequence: CASSQINLVSSGANGLTF. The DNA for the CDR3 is TGTGCCAGCAGTCAGATTAACCTAGTTAGCTCTGGGGCCAACGGCCTGACTTTC. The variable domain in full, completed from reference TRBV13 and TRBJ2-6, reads AAGVIQSPRHLIKEKRETATLKCYPIPRHDTVYWYQQGPGQDPQFLISFYEKMQSDKGSIPDRFSAQQFSDYHSELNMSSLELGDSALYFCASSQINLVSSGANGLTFGAGSRLTVL.

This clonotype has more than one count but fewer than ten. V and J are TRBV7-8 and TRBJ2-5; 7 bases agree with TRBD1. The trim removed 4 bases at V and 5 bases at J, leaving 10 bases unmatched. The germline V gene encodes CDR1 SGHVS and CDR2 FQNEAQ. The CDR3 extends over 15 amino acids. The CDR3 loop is CASSSTTGFGETQYF. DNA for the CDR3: TGTGCCAGCAGCTCGACGACAGGGTTCGGGGAGACCCAGTACTTC.

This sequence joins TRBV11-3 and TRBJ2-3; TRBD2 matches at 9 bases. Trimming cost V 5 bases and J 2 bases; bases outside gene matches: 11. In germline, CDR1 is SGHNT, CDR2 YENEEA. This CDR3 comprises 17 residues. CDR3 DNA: TGTGCCAGCAGCCCGAGGTCAACTAGCGGGCTCACAGATACGCAGTATTTT. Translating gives CASSPRSTSGLTDTQYF.

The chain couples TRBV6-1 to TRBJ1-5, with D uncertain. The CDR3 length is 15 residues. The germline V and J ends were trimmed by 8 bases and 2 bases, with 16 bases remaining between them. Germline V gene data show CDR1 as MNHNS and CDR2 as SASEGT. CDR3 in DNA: TGTGCCAGCCTGCCCAAACGGGAGGGCAATCAGCCCCAGCATTTT. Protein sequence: CASLPKREGNQPQHF.

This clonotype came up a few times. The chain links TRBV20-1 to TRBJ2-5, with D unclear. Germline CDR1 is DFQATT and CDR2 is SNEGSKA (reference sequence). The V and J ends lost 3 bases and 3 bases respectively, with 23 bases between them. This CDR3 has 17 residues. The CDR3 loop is CSASLMGPNPLKETQYF. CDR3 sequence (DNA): TGCAGTGCTAGCCTAATGGGCCCGAACCCCCTAAAAGAGACCCAGTACTTC.

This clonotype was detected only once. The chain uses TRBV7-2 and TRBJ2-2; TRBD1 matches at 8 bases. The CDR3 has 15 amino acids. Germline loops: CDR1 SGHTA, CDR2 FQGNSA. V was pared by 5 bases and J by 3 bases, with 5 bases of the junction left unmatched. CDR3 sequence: CASSIQGAYTGELFF. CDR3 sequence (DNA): TGTGCCAGCAGCATTCAGGGGGCCTACACCGGGGAGCTGTTTTTT.

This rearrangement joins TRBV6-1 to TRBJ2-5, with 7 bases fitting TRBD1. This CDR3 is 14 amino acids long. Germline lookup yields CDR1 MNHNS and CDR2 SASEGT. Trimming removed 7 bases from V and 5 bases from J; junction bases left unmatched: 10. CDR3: CASNFRGRGETQYF. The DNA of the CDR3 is TGTGCCAGCAACTTTAGGGGCAGGGGGGAGACCCAGTACTTC.